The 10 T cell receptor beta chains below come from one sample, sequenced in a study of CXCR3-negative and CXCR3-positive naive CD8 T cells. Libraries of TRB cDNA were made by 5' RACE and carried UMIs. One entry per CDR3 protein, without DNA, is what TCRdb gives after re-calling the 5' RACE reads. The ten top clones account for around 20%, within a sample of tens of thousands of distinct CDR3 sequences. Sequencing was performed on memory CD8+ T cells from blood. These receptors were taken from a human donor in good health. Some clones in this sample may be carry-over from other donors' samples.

The CDR3 is CAISDTGTGNYGYTF. The V call is TRBV10-3, the J call TRBJ1-2; the TCRdb call, TRBD1, lacks DNA for checking. This CDR3 region has 15 residues. Germline V CDR1 and CDR2: ENHRY, SYGVKD.

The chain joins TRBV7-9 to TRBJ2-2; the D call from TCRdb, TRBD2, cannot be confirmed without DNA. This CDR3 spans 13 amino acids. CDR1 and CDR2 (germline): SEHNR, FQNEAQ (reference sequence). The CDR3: CATRGTHTGELFF. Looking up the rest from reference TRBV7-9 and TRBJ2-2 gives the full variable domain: DTGVSQNPRHKITKRGQNVTFRCDPISEHNRLYWYRQTLGQGPEFLTYFQNEAQLEKSRLLSDRFSAERPKGSFSTLEIQRTEQGDSAMYLCATRGTHTGELFFGEGSRLTVL.

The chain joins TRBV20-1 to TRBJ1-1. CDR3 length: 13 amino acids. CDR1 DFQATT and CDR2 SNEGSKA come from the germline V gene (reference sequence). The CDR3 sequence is CSVRARSDTEAFF.

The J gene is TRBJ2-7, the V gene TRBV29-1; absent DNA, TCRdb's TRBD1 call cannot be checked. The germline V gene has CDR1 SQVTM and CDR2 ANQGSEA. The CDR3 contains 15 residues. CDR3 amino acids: CSVAPQGPGSYEQYF.

This CDR3 reads CASSLAPGLAGVQFF. This chain uses TRBV12-3 or TRBV12-4 with TRBJ2-1; there is no DNA to check the TCRdb D call of TRBD2. The CDR3 sequence is 15 residues long.

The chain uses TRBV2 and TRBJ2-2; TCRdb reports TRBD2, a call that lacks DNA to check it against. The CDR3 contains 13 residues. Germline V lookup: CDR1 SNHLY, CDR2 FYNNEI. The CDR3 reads CASPGGVPGELFF.

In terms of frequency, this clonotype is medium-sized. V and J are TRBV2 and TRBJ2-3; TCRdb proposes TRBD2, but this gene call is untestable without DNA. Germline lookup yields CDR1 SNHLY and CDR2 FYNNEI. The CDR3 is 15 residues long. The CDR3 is CASSEASGIGDTQYF. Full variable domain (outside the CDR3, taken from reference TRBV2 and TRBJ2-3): EPEVTQTPSHQVTQMGQEVILRCVPISNHLYFYWYRQILGQKVEFLVSFYNNEISEKSEIFDDQFSVERPDGSNFTLKIRSTKLEDSAMYFCASSEASGIGDTQYFGPGTRLTVL.

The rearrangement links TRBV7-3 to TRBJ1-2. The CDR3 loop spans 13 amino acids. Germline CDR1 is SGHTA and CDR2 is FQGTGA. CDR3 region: CASSQHPNYGYTF.

CDR3 residues: CASKAQGGILPRYSYEQYF. The chain carries TRBV19 and TRBJ2-7; the D gene TCRdb calls, TRBD2, cannot be checked with no DNA. CDR1 LNHDA and CDR2 SQIVND come from the germline V gene (reference sequence). The CDR3 has 19 residues.

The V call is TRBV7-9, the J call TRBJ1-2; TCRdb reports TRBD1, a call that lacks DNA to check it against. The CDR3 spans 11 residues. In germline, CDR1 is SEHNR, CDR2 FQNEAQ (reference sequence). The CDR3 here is CASSFQGSYTF.